This T cell receptor (beta chain) is drawn from a study of cytomegalovirus exposure and HLA in healthy donors. Details on this clone: The antigen is undetermined.

PCR used 60 Vbeta primers and 13 Jbeta primers. Clones were read by immunoSEQ multiplex PCR, and TCRdb kept only the in-frame ones, dropping some. This table holds 130,000 or so clones, approximately 80% found once. Whole-study results and caveats: Information on immune exposure was restricted to one variable (CMV serostatus). The authors listed roughly 150 TCR beta chains as cytomegalovirus-associated. V- and J-gene trimming of TCR beta was linked (in a later analysis) to a missense DCLRE1C variant. About 87% or about 30% of the time was how often most TCR beta V segments were productive, according to an earlier analysis.

Looked up from germline, CDR1 is SGHRS and CDR2 is YFSETQ. The CDR3 extends over 17 amino acids. With 4 bases clipped from V and 2 bases from J, the junction kept 9 bases outside the gene matches. The clonotype was recovered from a woman aged 55-75 years in good health and CMV-seronegative. The sequenced sample was PBMCs. J is TRBJ2-3 and V is TRBV5-1; 11 positions agree with TRBD2. CDR3 nucleotides: TGCGCCAGCAGCCTCACCCCGGGACTAGCGGACACAGATACGCAGTATTTT. It yields the protein CASSLTPGLADTDTQYF.